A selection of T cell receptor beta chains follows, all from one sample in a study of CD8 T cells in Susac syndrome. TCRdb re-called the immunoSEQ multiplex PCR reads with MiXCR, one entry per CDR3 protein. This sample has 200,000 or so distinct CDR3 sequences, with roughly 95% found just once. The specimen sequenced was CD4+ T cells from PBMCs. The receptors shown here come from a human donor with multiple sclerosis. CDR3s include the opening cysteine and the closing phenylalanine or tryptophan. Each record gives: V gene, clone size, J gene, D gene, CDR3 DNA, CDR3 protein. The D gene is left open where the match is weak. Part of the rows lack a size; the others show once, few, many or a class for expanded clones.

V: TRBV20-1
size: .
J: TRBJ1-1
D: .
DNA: TGCAGTGCTAGAGATCATAAGGGGACCACTGAAGCTTTCTTT
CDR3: CSARDHKGTTEAFF

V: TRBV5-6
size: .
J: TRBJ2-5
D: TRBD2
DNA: TGTGCCAGCAGCTTGGCGTCTAGCGGGGAAGAGACCCAGTACTTC
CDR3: CASSLASSGEETQYF

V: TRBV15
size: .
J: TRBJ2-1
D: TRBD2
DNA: TGTGCCACCAGCAGAGCTACTAGCGGGGGGTACAATGAGCAGTTCTTC
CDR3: CATSRATSGGYNEQFF

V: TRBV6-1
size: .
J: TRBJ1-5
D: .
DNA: TGTGCCAGCAGTGGGGTCGACAGGCTCAGCAATCAGCCCCAGCATTTT
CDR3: CASSGVDRLSNQPQHF

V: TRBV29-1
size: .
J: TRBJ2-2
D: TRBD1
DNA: TGCAGCGTCTCGGGACAGGGGTTGATCGGGGAGCTGTTTTTT
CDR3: CSVSGQGLIGELFF

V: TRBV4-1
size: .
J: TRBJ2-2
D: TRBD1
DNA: TGCGCCAGCACCCAGACAGGGAACGGCGGGGAGCTGTTTTTT
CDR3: CASTQTGNGGELFF

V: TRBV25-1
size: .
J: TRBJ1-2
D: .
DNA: TGTGCCAGCAGTAAGTCACGGCGCGGTAACTATGGCTACACCTTC
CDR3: CASSKSRRGNYGYTF

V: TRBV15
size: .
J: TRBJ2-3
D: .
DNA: TGTGCCACCAGCAGAGGAGCGGGTAAAGATACGCAGTATTTT
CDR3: CATSRGAGKDTQYF

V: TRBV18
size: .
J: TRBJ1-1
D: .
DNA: TGTGCCAGCTCACCGTTCGTCTCTCGGGAAACTGAAGCTTTCTTT
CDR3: CASSPFVSRETEAFF

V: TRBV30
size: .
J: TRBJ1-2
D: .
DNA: TGTGCCTGGAGGACAAGCAGCCTGGACGGCTACACCTTC
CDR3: CAWRTSSLDGYTF

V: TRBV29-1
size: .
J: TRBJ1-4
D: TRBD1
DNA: TGCAGCGTCGGGGACAGGGATATTTCTAATGAAAAACTGTTTTTT
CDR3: CSVGDRDISNEKLFF

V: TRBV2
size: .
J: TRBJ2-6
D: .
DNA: TGTGCCAGCTCTGGGCTGGTCGGGGCCAACGTCCTGACTTTC
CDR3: CASSGLVGANVLTF

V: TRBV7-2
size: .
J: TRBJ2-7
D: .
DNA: TGTGCCAGCAGCCTAGGGCCCACAGTCTACGAGCAGTACTTC
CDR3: CASSLGPTVYEQYF

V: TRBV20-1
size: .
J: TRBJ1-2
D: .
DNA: TGCAGTGCCACCAGTGGGGGCTTGGTCTATGGCTACACCTTC
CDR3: CSATSGGLVYGYTF

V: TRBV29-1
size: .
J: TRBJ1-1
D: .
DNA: TGCAGCGCGTGGGACTTATCAGGAATTTTCGGGAGCACTGAAGCTTTCTTT
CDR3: CSAWDLSGIFGSTEAFF

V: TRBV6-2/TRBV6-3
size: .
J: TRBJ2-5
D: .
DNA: TGTGCCAGCGGCCAAACAGTCCCCCAGTACTTC
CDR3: CASGQTVPQYF

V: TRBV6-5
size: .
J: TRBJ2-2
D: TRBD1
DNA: TGTGCCAGCAGTTACCAGGGGGCCGGGGAGCTGTTTTTT
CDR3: CASSYQGAGELFF

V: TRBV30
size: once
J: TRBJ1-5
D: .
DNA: TGTGCCTGGAGTGTACAGGGAGGGTTTGCGGGACAGCCCCAGCATTTT
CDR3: CAWSVQGGFAGQPQHF

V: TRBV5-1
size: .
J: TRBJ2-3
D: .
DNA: TGCGCCAGCAGCTTGTCTCGCGCACATAAAGATACGCAGTATTTT
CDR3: CASSLSRAHKDTQYF

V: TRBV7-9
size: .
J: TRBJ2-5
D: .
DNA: TGTGCCAGCAGGGGGGAGACCCAGTACTTC
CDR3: CASRGETQYF

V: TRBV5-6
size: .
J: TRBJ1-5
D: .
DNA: TGTGCCAGCAGCAAAAGTCAGGGTGCGGGGCAGCCCCAGCATTTT
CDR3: CASSKSQGAGQPQHF

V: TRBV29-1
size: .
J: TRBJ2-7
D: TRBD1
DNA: TGCAGCGTTGGGACAGGGTACGAGCAGTACTTC
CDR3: CSVGTGYEQYF

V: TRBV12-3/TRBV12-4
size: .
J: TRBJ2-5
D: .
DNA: TGTGCCAGCAGTTTATTCGTCGGCCCCCAAGAGACCCAGTACTTC
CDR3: CASSLFVGPQETQYF

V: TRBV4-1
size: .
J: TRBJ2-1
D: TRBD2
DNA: TGCGCCAGCAGCCAAGTGTGGGGGGGGACTGCCGTTGAGCAGTTCTTC
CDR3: CASSQVWGGTAVEQFF

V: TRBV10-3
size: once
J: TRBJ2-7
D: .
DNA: TGTGCCATCAGTGAGTCCACGGAAACCGAGCAGTACTTC
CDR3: CAISESTETEQYF

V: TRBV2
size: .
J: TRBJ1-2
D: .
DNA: TGTGCCAGCAGTGAAGCCTACTTGATTGGCTACACCTTC
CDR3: CASSEAYLIGYTF

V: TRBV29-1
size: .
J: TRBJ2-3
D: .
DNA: TGCAGCGGGGGGCAGGGTCCAGATACGCAGTATTTT
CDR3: CSGGQGPDTQYF

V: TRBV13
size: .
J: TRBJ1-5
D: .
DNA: TGTGCCAGCAGCTTAGGACAGACCAACCAGCCCCAGCATTTT
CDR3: CASSLGQTNQPQHF

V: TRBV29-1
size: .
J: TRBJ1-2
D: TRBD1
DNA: TGCAGCGTGGCGGGGGACAGGGTCTATGGCTACACCTTC
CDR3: CSVAGDRVYGYTF

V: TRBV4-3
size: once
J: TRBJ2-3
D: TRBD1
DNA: TGCGCCAGCAGCCCTTCCGGGACAGGCACAGATACGCAGTATTTT
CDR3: CASSPSGTGTDTQYF

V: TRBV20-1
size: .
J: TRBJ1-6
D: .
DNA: TGCAGTGCTAGAGTGTCCCAGGCAGCGGGAGGACCCCTCCACTTT
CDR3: CSARVSQAAGGPLHF

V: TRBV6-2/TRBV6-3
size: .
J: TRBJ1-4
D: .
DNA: TGTGCCAGCACCGGAATTGGTAAAAAACTGTTTTTT
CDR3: CASTGIGKKLFF

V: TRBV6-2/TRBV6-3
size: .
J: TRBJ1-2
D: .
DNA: TGTGCCAGCAGTTACAGTGGGTTATATGGCTACACCTTC
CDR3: CASSYSGLYGYTF

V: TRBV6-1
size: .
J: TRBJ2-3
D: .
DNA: TGTGCCAGCAGTGAAGAGGACAGATTCAAAGATACGCAGTATTTT
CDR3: CASSEEDRFKDTQYF

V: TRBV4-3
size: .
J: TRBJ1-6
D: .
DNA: TGCGCCAGCAGCCAAGACCACCCGAGCGATTTTTCACCCCTCCACTTT
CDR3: CASSQDHPSDFSPLHF

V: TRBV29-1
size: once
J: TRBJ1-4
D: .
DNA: TGCAGCGTTGATGAGTACGAAAAACTGTTTTTT
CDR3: CSVDEYEKLFF

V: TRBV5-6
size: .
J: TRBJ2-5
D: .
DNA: TGTGCCAGCGCTCGGACGAAAGAGACCCAGTACTTC
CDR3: CASARTKETQYF

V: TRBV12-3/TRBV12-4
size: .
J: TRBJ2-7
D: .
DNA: TGTGCCAGCAGTTTAAGGGACCCTCTTCAAAGGCAGTACTTC
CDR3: CASSLRDPLQRQYF

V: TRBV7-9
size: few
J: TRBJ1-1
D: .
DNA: TGTGCCAGCAGCCGGGGACAAAACACTGAAGCTTTCTTT
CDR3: CASSRGQNTEAFF

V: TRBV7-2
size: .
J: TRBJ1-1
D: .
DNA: TGTGCCAGCATGAAGGGGTTAAACACTGAAGCTTTCTTT
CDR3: CASMKGLNTEAFF

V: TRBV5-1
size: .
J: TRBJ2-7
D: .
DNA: TGCGCCAGCAGCCCCCGGGACACACGGTACGAGCAGTACTTC
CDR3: CASSPRDTRYEQYF

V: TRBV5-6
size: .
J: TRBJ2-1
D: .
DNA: TGTGCCAGCAGGCCCGGGGGTTTTTCGTATGAGCAGTTCTTC
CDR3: CASRPGGFSYEQFF

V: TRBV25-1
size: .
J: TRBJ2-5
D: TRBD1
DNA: TGTGCCAGCAGTCCGCGGACAGGGGGAGTTTGGGAGACCCAGTACTTC
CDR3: CASSPRTGGVWETQYF

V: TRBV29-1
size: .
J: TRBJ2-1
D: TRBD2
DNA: TGCAGCGTCGGGACTAGCGGGGAACCCGTCTCCAATGAGCAGTTCTTC
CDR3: CSVGTSGEPVSNEQFF

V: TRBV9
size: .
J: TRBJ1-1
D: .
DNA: TGTGCCAGCAGCGTAGCTACCGGCCCGGGCACTGAAGCTTTCTTT
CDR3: CASSVATGPGTEAFF

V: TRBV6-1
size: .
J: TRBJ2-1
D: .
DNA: TGTGCCAGCAGGAGGAGGGGGGGGTACAATGAGCAGTTCTTC
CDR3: CASRRRGGYNEQFF

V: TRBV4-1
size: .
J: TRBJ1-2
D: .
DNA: TGCGCCAGCAGCCAAGACACCGGCCTCTATGGCTACACCTTC
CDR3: CASSQDTGLYGYTF

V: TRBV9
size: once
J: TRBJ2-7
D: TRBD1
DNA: TGTGCCAGCAGCCCCCGATCCGGGACAGGGTCTATGGAGCAGTACTTC
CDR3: CASSPRSGTGSMEQYF

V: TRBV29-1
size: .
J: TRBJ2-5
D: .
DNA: TGCAGCGTTGAGTCCTTTGTCCCCGGGAAGGGGGAGACCCAGTACTTC
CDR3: CSVESFVPGKGETQYF

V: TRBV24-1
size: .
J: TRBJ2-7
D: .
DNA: TGTGCCACCAGTGATTCGACGACGTCTTCCTACGAGCAGTACTTC
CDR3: CATSDSTTSSYEQYF

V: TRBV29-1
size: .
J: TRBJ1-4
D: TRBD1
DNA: TGCAGCGCTAACAGGGGGTCTAATGAAAAACTGTTTTTT
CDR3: CSANRGSNEKLFF